The 23 T cell receptor delta chains given below trace back to one sample, sequenced in a study of gammadelta T cells in human blood. TCRdb used CATT to re-call clones from the RT-PCR reads. The sample holds around 1,200 delta-chain clones; roughly 9.7% are singletons and the top ten take roughly 7.3%. The source material was non-Vgamma9Vdelta2 gamma-delta T cells from infant blood. Receptor source: a human donor.

Note on this clone: TCRdb attributes to this sequence the protein of a much larger clone, which differs from the DNA translation at residue 4; a read error is likely, and the protein displayed is translated from the DNA. This rearrangement joins TRDV2 to TRDJ1; the match to TRDD3 covers 10 bases. The J gene, absent from TCRdb, was called here by matching the DNA to germline. The CDR3 length is 15 residues. Germline lookup yields CDR1 GEAIGNYY and CDR2 EKD. The J segment lost 1 base and the V segment lost 5 bases, leaving 6 bases of the junction unmatched. The CDR3 DNA sequence: TGTGCCTGTGGCCCTACTGGGGGATTCACCGATAAACTCATCTTT. This encodes CACGPTGGFTDKLIF.

Note on this clone: A far larger clone is off by one base, so a read error is likely. The gene calls are TRDV1 and TRDJ1, with D perhaps TRDD2 or TRDD3 (7 bases each). The CDR3 is made up of 21 amino acids. Trimming removed 5 bases from V and 0 bases from J, with 31 bases in between. Germline assignment: CDR1 TSWWSYY and CDR2 QGS. CDR3 in amino acids: CALGTQAVPTLNWGNTDKLIF. The CDR3 coding sequence is TGTGCTCTTGGGACGCAAGCGGTTCCTACGTTAAACTGGGGAAACACCGATAAACTCATCTTT.

Concerning this clone: Possible read error: a much larger clone is one base away. Here the V gene is TRDV1, but the J gene went uncalled; TRDD3 was called by the table and not checked on the DNA. Germline values: CDR1 TSWWSYY, CDR2 QGS. This CDR3 region has 18 residues. The CDR3 DNA is TGTGCTCTTGGGGAGTCCTACCTTTTCCGGGGGGACACCGATAAACTCATCTTC. This encodes CALGESYLFRGDTDKLIF.

By share of the sample, this clone is medium-sized. This chain links TRDV1 with TRDJ1, with D perhaps TRDD2 or TRDD3 (5 bases each). This CDR3 has 20 residues. Looked up from germline, CDR1 is TSWWSYY and CDR2 is QGS. V was shortened by 1 base and J by 0 bases, with 24 bases between the two germline ends. In DNA form, the CDR3 reads TGTGCTCTTGGGGAACCGTTTTCCTTGAGGGATGTTGACTACACCGATAAACTCATCTTT. Its protein is CALGEPFSLRDVDYTDKLIF.

This clone appeared a few times. A much larger clone lies one base from this, so it may be a read error. The chain joins TRDV1 to TRDJ1; the match to TRDD3 covers 11 bases. Germline CDR1 TSWWSYY, CDR2 QGS. This CDR3 is built from 16 residues. Trimming took 3 bases from V and 5 from J; bases not matched to a gene: 8. CDR3 sequence (DNA): TGTGCTCTTGGGGAGCGTGGGGGATACGCTGGGGATAAACTCATCTTT. Translated, it gives CALGERGGYAGDKLIF.

Comments on this clone: A single base is all that separates this from a far larger clone, so a read error is likely. The chain recombines TRDV3 with TRDJ1; 9 bases agree with TRDD2. The J gene is not listed in TCRdb, so it was assigned here from a DNA match to germline. The CDR3 extends over 20 amino acids. The ends lost 5 bases at V and 1 base at J; junction bases unmatched: 26. CDR1 TVYSNPD and CDR2 GDNSRS come from the germline V gene (reference sequence). CDR3 nucleotide sequence: TGTGCCCGGGTGGCCTTCCTACAACGTACTGGGGATCCGGCCACCGATAAACTCATCTTT. Its translation: CARVAFLQRTGDPATDKLIF.

Remarks on this clone: A read error likely explains this, since a far larger clone differs by one base. The sample has other DNA sequences that encode this CDR3 too. This chain links TRDV1 with TRDJ1; 11 bases match TRDD3. CDR3 length: 15 amino acids. Germline V gene lookup returns CDR1 TSWWSYY and CDR2 QGS. CDR3 coding DNA: TGTGCGCTTGGGGAAGTAAGTTGGGGGATACGGAAACTCATCTTT. Its translation: CALGEVSWGIRKLIF.

This clone has a handful of counts. A single base is all that separates this from a far larger clone, so a read error is likely. The rearrangement joins TRDV1 to TRDJ1, with 7 nucleotides matching TRDD3. CDR3 length: 19 residues. Germline-derived CDR1 and CDR2 are TSWWSYY and QGS. This chain's CDR3 is CAPGEEPETAGGLTDKLIF. The CDR3 nucleotides read TGTGCTCCTGGGGAGGAACCTGAGACCGCTGGGGGTCTTACCGATAAACTCATCTTT.

About this clone: This is likely an artifact of a read error, given a far larger clone one base away. Other DNA variants within this sample encode the same CDR3. V gene TRDV1 combines with J gene TRDJ1; weak D call: TRDD3 (5 bases). CDR3 length: 17 amino acids. The V gene's germline CDR1 is TSWWSYY and CDR2 QGS. The CDR3 is CALGELPPIIYTDKLIF. CDR3 nucleotide sequence: TGTGCCCTTGGGGAACTACCTCCCATAATCTACACCGATAAACTCATCTTT.

This clone is large. The chain uses TRDV1 and TRDJ1; TRDD3 agrees at 11 bases. J was trimmed by 8 bases and V by 5 bases; bases with no gene match: 19. This CDR3 contains 18 residues. Germline V CDR1 and CDR2: TSWWSYY, QGS. The CDR3 reads CALGKGRVSYPGGYKLIF. In DNA, the CDR3 is TGTGCTCTTGGGAAAGGCCGTGTTTCCTATCCTGGGGGATACAAACTCATCTTT.

On this clone itself: This likely traces to a read error, being one base from a far larger clone. The J gene is TRDJ1, the V gene TRDV2, with D tentatively TRDD3 (6 bases). The J gene was not available in TCRdb and was assigned here by matching the DNA to germline segments. The CDR3 sequence is 18 residues long. Germline V gene lookup returns CDR1 GEAIGNYY and CDR2 EKD. The CDR3 DNA reads as TGTGCATGTGAGGATCTACGAAGGGGGGAAACGTTCACCGATAAACTCATCTTT. It translates to CACEDLRRGETFTDKLIF.

In regard to this clone: It is likely a read error: a sequence one base away is far more abundant. The DNA is left out, because the CDR3 cannot be placed on it with certainty; the CDR3 is given as TCRdb lists it. The chain joins TRDV1 to TRDJ1; the table's D call, TRDD3, has no DNA check behind it. The CDR3 adds up to 24 amino acids, both ends counted. Looked up from germline, CDR1 is TSWWSYY and CDR2 is QGS. The CDR3 spells CALGEPLGVAVLRDWGAITDKLIF.

This clone has more than one count but fewer than ten. This may come from a read error, since a much larger clone is one base off. The rearrangement uses TRAV38-2/DV8 and TRDJ1; 9 bases are shared with TRDD3. Germline V gene data show CDR1 as TSESDYY and CDR2 as QEAYKQQN. V was clipped by 7 bases and J by 1 base; unmatched bases: 20. The CDR3 spans 19 residues. The CDR3 DNA reads TGTGCTTATGGCCCTATGGGGCTGGGGGATGAAAATACCACCGATAAACTCATCTTT. Translating gives CAYGPMGLGDENTTDKLIF.

Comments on this clone: A much larger clonotype is one base distant, so this may be a read error. The chain combines TRDV1 with TRDJ1; 9 bases match TRDD3. Germline V gene sequence: CDR1 TSWWSYY, CDR2 QGS. The CDR3 runs 22 residues. V shed 5 bases, J shed 2 bases, and the junction held 27 bases outside the gene matches. The CDR3 sequence is CALGLHPVRGDTLVLKTDKLIF. The CDR3 DNA follows: TGTGCTCTTGGGCTCCACCCCGTTCGTGGGGATACGCTAGTCTTAAAAACCGATAAACTCATCTTT.

A few counts support this clone. This is likely an artifact of a read error, given a far larger clone one base away. The gene calls are TRDV1 and TRDJ2, with D possibly being TRDD2 (6 bases). The CDR3 is made up of 20 amino acids. The germline V gene has CDR1 TSWWSYY and CDR2 QGS. V gave up 3 bases and J gave up 8 bases, with 31 bases separating them. The CDR3 sequence: CALGEPRKSYDPRDPAQLFF. CDR3 sequence (DNA): TGTGCTCTTGGGGAGCCCCGGAAGTCCTACGACCCGCGGGATCCGGCACAACTCTTCTTT.

This clone qualifies as large (0.1 to 1%). V gene TRDV1 combines with J gene TRDJ1; 11 bases match TRDD3. The CDR3 contains 24 residues. Germline V CDR1 and CDR2: TSWWSYY, QGS. The V segment lost 2 bases and the J segment 2 bases; nucleotides outside the gene matches: 28. The CDR3 coding sequence is TGTGCTCTTGGGGAAAGTTCTCTTACTTTACTGGGGGATAATAACCCCCCGCGAACCGATAAACTCATCTTT. This translates into CALGESSLTLLGDNNPPRTDKLIF.

A note on this clone: Given a far larger clone just one base away, this is likely a sequencing read error. The chain recombines TRDV1 with TRDJ1; 10 bases agree with TRDD3. The CDR3 totals 20 residues. Germline V lookup: CDR1 TSWWSYY, CDR2 QGS. CDR3: CALEESRSTGGLPYTDKLIF. CDR3 DNA: TGTGCTCTTGAGGAATCCCGTTCTACTGGGGGATTACCCTACACCGATAAACTCATCTTT.

On this clone itself: A far larger clone is one base from this, pointing to a likely read error. V and J are TRDV1 and TRDJ2; D gene ambiguous. The germline gives CDR1 TSWWSYY, CDR2 QGS. CDR3 length: 16 amino acids. V lost 8 bases and J 6 bases, leaving 22 bases between the germline ends. For the CDR3, the DNA is TGTGCTCTTCGTAAAGGGTCCCTCCGTCAGGCAGCACAACTCTTCTTT. It codes for CALRKGSLRQAAQLFF.

On this clone itself: A read error is likely here: a far larger clone is one base away. The chain is built from TRDV1 and TRDJ1; no definite D call. There are 19 residues in the CDR3. Germline CDR1 TSWWSYY, CDR2 QGS. V lost 2 bases to trimming and J lost 0 bases, with 22 bases between them. The CDR3 spells CALGEKVLAKCHNTDKLIF. CDR3 nucleotides: TGTGCTCTTGGGGAAAAAGTTCTTGCCAAATGCCACAACACCGATAAACTCATCTTT.

The chain carries TRDV1 and TRDJ1; possibly TRDD3 for D (8 bases). This CDR3 contains 28 residues. Germline loops: CDR1 TSWWSYY, CDR2 QGS. V was clipped by 5 bases and J by 0 bases, with 52 bases between them. In nucleotides, the CDR3 is TGTGCTCTTGGGCCAAATAAATTTTATATTCCTACTTTGGGCACCTTTGGGATACGATTCGGGTACACCGATAAACTCATCTTT. Protein: CALGPNKFYIPTLGTFGIRFGYTDKLIF.

Only a few counts were recorded for this clone. This likely came from a read error, as a far larger clone is one base away. This chain links TRDV1 with TRDJ1; the D gene could be TRDD2 or TRDD3 (5 bases each). This CDR3 region has 20 residues. The V end lost 2 bases, the J end lost 3 bases, and 28 bases lay between the germline ends. Germline CDR1 is TSWWSYY and CDR2 is QGS. CDR3 residues: CALGEITSFPSRTGSDKLIF. The CDR3 DNA reads as TGTGCTCTTGGGGAAATAACTTCATTCCCTTCTCGTACTGGTTCCGATAAACTCATCTTT.

A word on this clone: It may be a read error: a sequence one base away is much more abundant. J is TRDJ1 and V is TRDV1, with 10 bases identical to TRDD3. V was clipped by 5 bases and J by 0 bases; unmatched bases: 21. Per the germline V gene, CDR1 is TSWWSYY and CDR2 is QGS. The CDR3 is 21 residues long. The CDR3 DNA follows: TGTGCTCTTGGGCCACCGCCTTCTTCGCACTGGGGGATCCCTTACACCGATAAACTCATCTTT. It specifies CALGPPPSSHWGIPYTDKLIF.

A remark on this clone: A far larger clone lies a single base away; this is likely a read error. The same CDR3 also results from other DNA sequences found in this sample. The gene calls are TRDV1 and TRDJ1, with D possibly TRDD3 on 5 matching bases. Between the trimmed V and J ends, which lost 4 bases and 0 bases, there was a span of 21 bases. CDR1 is TSWWSYY, CDR2 QGS, per germline. CDR3 size: 18 residues. This CDR3 is CALGGTRGVPAYTDKLIF. CDR3 bases: TGTGCTCTTGGGGGAACGAGGGGGGTCCCCGCTTACACCGATAAACTCATCTTT.